Presented here are 11 T cell receptor beta chains from one specimen sequenced in a study of blood T cell repertoires in COVID-19. Profiling relied on immunoSEQ multiplex PCR, and the TCRdb table lists in-frame clones only, not all of them. The sample gives about 50,000 clones, 75% to 85% of which show up once; approximately 7.1% is in the top ten. The sequencing sample was made of peripheral blood. These receptors came from a human donor in a cohort sampled during active COVID-19.

J is TRBJ2-7 and V is TRBV30, with D possibly TRBD1 on 6 matching bases. Trimming took off 1 base at V and 1 base at J, with 14 bases between the two ends. The germline V gene has CDR1 GTSNPN and CDR2 SVGIG (reference sequence). The CDR3 is 15 residues long. Here the CDR3 DNA reads TGTGCCTGGAGTGAACTGGGCAGGGGATCCTACGAGCAGTACTTC. Amino acid sequence: CAWSELGRGSYEQYF.

This chain joins TRBV9 and TRBJ2-7; 7 nucleotides align to TRBD1. The CDR3 length is 15 residues. From germline, CDR1 is SGDLS and CDR2 YYNGEE. The trim removed 3 bases at V and 0 bases at J, leaving 6 bases unmatched. This CDR3 is CASSASGGHSYEQYF. The CDR3 nucleotides read TGTGCCAGCAGCGCCTCAGGGGGTCACTCCTACGAGCAGTACTTC.

This chain links TRBV9 with TRBJ1-4; 7 bases are shared with TRBD1. CDR1 is SGDLS and CDR2 is YYNGEE in the germline V gene. CDR3 size: 17 residues. The junction had 9 bases not matched to a gene; V was cut back by 4 bases and J by 0 bases. The CDR3 reads CASSPRSGGATNEKLFF. The DNA of the CDR3 is TGTGCCAGCAGCCCCCGTTCAGGGGGTGCAACTAATGAAAAACTGTTTTTT.

CDR3 protein: CASSRSGGGGELFF. CDR3 sequence (DNA): TGTGCCAGCAGCCGAAGCGGGGGTGGCGGGGAGCTGTTTTTT. The chain couples TRBV4-2 to TRBJ2-2; TRBD2 agrees at 8 bases. This CDR3 comprises 14 residues. Germline CDR1 is LGHNA and CDR2 is YNFKEQ. Trimming at V came to 4 bases and at J to 7 bases, leaving 5 bases not matched to a gene.

J is TRBJ2-4 and V is TRBV11-3, with 12 nucleotides matching TRBD2. CDR1 and CDR2 from the germline V gene are SGHNT and YENEEA. CDR3 size: 17 residues. The V segment lost 5 bases and the J segment 6 bases; nucleotides outside the gene matches: 11. The CDR3 bases are TGTGCCAGCAGCACCCGGACTAGCGGGACGTACACAAACATTCAGTACTTC. This encodes CASSTRTSGTYTNIQYF.

The chain couples TRBV11-1 to TRBJ1-3; D is ambiguous. The germline V gene encodes CDR1 SGHAT and CDR2 FQDESV (reference sequence). Deletions cut 5 bases from V and 0 bases from J, with 8 bases between. CDR3 length equals 14 residues. As DNA, the CDR3 is TGTGCCAGCAGCCACCGGTCCTCTGGAAACACCATATATTTT. It specifies CASSHRSSGNTIYF.

This chain links TRBV21-1 with TRBJ1-2; TRBD1, the table's D call, lacks a check against the DNA. TRBV21-1 is annotated as a pseudogene. CDR3 length: 17 residues. The CDR3 region has the DNA TGTGCCAGCAGCGGTCGTAGTGGGCAGGGGGCTCTTTATGGCTACACCTTC. The encoded protein is CASSGRSGQGALYGYTF.

The chain carries TRBV30 and TRBJ1-4; 9 positions agree with TRBD1. J was trimmed by 6 bases and V by 0 bases; bases with no gene match: 11. The CDR3 is 17 residues long. Germline assignment: CDR1 GTSNPN and CDR2 SVGIG (reference sequence). The DNA for the CDR3 is TGTGCCTGGAGTGTAGACAATGGGGGACAGGGCGATGAAAAACTGTTTTTT. Translating it yields CAWSVDNGGQGDEKLFF.

This chain connects TRBV19 to TRBJ2-1; 7 positions match TRBD2. Looked up from germline, CDR1 is LNHDA and CDR2 is SQIVND (reference sequence). Trimming removed 4 bases from V and 5 bases from J; junction bases left unmatched: 14. The CDR3 runs to 17 residues. The CDR3 sequence is CASSTPRTSRSNNEQFF. The CDR3, as DNA: TGTGCCAGTAGTACACCTCGGACTAGTCGATCCAACAATGAGCAGTTCTTC.

The gene calls are TRBV7-3 and TRBJ2-3, with TRBD2 identical over 11 bases. The CDR3 sequence is 16 residues long. J gave up 1 base and V 3 bases, and 3 bases lay outside the gene matches. Per the germline V gene, CDR1 is SGHTA and CDR2 is FQGTGA. Here the CDR3 reads CASSLSSGRRTDTQYF. The DNA of the CDR3 is TGTGCCAGCAGCTTGTCTAGCGGGAGGCGCACAGATACGCAGTATTTT.

The gene calls are TRBV9 and TRBJ2-2, with D hard to call. Germline CDR1 SGDLS, CDR2 YYNGEE. The CDR3 extends over 14 amino acids. V gave up 0 bases and J gave up 4 bases, with 7 bases separating them. The CDR3 reads CASSVAQATGELFF. The CDR3 DNA reads as TGTGCCAGCAGCGTAGCTCAGGCCACCGGGGAGCTGTTTTTT.